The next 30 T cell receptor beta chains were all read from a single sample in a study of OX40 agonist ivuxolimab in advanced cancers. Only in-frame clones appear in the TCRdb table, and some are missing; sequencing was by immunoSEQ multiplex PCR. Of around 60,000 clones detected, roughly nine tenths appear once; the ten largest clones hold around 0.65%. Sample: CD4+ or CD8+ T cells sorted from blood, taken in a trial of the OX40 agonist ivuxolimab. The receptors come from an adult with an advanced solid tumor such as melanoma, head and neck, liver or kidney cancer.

This chain's CDR3 is CASSSSVAGEGNTIYF. Written as DNA, the CDR3 is TGTGCCAGCTCATCATCCGTGGCTGGGGAGGGAAACACCATATATTTT. The V gene is TRBV18, the J gene TRBJ1-3; D gene ambiguous. This CDR3 has 16 amino acids. V lost 5 bases and J lost 4, with 18 bases in between. CDR1 KGHSH and CDR2 LQKENI come from the germline V gene. Together with reference TRBV18 and TRBJ1-3, the CDR3 gives the full variable domain: NAGVMQNPRHLVRRRGQEARLRCSPMKGHSHVYWYRQLPEEGLKFMVYLQKENIIDESGMPKERFSAEFPKEGPSILRIQQVVRGDSAAYFCASSSSVAGEGNTIYFGEGSWLTVV.

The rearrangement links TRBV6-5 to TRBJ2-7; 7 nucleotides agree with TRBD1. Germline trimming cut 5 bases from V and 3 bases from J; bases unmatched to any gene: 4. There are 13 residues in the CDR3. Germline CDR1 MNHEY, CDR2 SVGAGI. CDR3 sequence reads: CASSTGTDYEQYF. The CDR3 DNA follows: TGTGCCAGCAGTACCGGGACAGACTACGAGCAGTACTTC.

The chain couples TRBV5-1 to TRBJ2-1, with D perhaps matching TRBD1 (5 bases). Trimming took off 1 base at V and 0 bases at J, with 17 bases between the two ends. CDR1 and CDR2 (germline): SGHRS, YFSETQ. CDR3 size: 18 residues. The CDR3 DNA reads TGCGCCAGCAGCTTGTTAAATCAGGGTACTCTCTCCTACAATGAGCAGTTCTTC. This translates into CASSLLNQGTLSYNEQFF.

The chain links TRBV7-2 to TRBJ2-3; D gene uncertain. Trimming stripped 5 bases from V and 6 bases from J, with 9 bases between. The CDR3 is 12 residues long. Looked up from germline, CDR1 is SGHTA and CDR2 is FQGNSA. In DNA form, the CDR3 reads TGTGCCAGCAGCCCGCTGCAGGATACGCAGTATTTT. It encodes CASSPLQDTQYF.

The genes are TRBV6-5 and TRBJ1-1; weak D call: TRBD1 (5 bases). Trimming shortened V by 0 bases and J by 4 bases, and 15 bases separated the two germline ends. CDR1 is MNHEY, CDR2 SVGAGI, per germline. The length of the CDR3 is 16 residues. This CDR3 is CASSYSSDSRGTEAFF. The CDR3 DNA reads TGTGCCAGCAGTTACTCGTCCGACAGCCGGGGCACTGAAGCTTTCTTT.

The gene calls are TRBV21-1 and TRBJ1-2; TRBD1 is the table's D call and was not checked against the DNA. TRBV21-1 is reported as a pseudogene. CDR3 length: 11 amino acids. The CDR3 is CASNGFYGYTF. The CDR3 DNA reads TGTGCCAGCAATGGCTTCTATGGCTACACCTTC.

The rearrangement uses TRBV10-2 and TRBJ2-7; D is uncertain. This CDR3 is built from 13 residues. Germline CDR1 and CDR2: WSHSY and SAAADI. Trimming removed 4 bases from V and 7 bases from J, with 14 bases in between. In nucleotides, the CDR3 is TGCGCCAGCAGTGTTAATCAGGCCCGAGAGCAGTACTTC. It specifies CASSVNQAREQYF.

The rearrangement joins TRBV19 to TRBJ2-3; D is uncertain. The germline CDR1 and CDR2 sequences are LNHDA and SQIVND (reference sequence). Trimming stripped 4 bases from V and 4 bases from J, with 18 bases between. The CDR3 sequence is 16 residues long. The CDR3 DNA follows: TGTGCCAGTAGTAACCTACAGCGTGATGGCCCAGATACGCAGTATTTT. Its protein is CASSNLQRDGPDTQYF.

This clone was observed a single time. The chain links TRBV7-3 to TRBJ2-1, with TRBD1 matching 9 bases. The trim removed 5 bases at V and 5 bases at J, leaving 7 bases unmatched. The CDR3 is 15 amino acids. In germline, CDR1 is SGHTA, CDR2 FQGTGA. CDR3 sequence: CASSLGQGKHNEQFF. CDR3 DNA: TGTGCCAGCAGCCTCGGACAGGGGAAGCACAATGAGCAGTTCTTC.

Here the CDR3 reads CASSMLEGNGYTF. CDR3 nucleotide sequence: TGTGCCAGTAGTATGCTTGAGGGGAATGGCTACACCTTC. The chain combines TRBV19 with TRBJ1-2; TRBD1 is a possible D gene (5 bases). The CDR3 covers 13 residues. V was cut by 3 bases and J by 6 bases, with 11 bases left in between. CDR1 LNHDA and CDR2 SQIVND come from the germline V gene (reference sequence).

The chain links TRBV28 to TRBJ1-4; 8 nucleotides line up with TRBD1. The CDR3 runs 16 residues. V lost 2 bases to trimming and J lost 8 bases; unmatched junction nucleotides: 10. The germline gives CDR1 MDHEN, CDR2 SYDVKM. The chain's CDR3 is CASSLIRGQFSEKLFF. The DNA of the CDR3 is TGTGCCAGCAGTTTAATCAGGGGGCAATTTTCCGAAAAACTGTTTTTT.

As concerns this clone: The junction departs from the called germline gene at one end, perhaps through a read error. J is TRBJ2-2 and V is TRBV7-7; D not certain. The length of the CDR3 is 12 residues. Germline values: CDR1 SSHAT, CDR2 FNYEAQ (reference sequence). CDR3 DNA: TGTGCTAGCAGCCTCAACCGAGGGGAGCTGTTTTTT. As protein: CASSLNRGELFF.

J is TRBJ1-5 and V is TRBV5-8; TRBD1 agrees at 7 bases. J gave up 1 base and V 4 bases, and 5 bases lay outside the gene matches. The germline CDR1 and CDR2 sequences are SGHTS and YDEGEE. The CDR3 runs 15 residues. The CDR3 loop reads CASSRTGESNQPQHF. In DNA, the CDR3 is TGTGCCAGCAGCCGGACAGGAGAAAGCAATCAGCCCCAGCATTTT.

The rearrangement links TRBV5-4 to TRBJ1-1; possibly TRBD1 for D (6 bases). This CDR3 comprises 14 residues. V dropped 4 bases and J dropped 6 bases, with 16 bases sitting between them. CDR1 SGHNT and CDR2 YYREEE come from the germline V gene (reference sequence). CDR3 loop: CASSDPGTRAEAFF. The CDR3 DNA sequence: TGTGCCAGCAGCGATCCCGGGACACGGGCTGAAGCTTTCTTT.

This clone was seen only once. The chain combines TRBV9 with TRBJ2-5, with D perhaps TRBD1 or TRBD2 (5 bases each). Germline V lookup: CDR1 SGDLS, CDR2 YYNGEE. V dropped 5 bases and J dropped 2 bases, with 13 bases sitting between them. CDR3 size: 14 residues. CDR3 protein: CASRGTSEQETQYF. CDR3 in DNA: TGTGCCAGCAGAGGGACGTCGGAACAAGAGACCCAGTACTTC.

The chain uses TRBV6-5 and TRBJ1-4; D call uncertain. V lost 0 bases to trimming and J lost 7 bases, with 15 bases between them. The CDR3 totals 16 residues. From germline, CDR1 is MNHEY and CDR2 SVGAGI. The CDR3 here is CASSYSNPTVGEKLFF. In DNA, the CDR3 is TGTGCCAGCAGTTACTCTAACCCGACGGTTGGTGAAAAACTGTTTTTT.

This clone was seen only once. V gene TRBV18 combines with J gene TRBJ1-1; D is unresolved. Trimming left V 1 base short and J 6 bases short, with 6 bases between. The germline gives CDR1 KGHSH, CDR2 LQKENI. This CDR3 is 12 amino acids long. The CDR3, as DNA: TGTGCCAGCTCACCACAGGATCCTGAAGCTTTCTTT. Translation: CASSPQDPEAFF.

CDR3 bases: TGTGCCAGCAGACTAACTAGGACAGCCCAAGAGACCCAGTACTTC. Encoded protein: CASRLTRTAQETQYF. This sequence joins TRBV11-2 and TRBJ2-5, with a weak D call TRBD1 (6 bases). Per the germline V gene, CDR1 is SGHAT and CDR2 is FQNNGV. This CDR3 is built from 15 residues. Trimming pared 6 bases from V and 1 base from J, leaving 15 bases between.

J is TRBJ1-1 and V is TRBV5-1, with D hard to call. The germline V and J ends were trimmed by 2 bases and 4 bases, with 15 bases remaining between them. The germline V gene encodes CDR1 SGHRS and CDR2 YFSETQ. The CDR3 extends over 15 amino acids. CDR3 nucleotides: TGCGCCAGCAGCTTAGGCGGGGTTCTGGGCACTGAAGCTTTCTTT. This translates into CASSLGGVLGTEAFF. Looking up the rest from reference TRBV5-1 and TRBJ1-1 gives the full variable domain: KAGVTQTPRYLIKTRGQQVTLSCSPISGHRSVSWYQQTPGQGLQFLFEYFSETQRNKGNFPGRFSGRQFSNSRSEMNVSTLELGDSALYLCASSLGGVLGTEAFFGQGTRLTVV.

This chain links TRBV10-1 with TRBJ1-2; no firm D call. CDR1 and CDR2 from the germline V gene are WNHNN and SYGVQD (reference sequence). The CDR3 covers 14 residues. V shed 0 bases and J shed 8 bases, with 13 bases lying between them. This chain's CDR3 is CASSESRRVGGYTF. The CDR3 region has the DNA TGCGCCAGCAGTGAGTCGAGGAGGGTCGGCGGCTACACCTTC.

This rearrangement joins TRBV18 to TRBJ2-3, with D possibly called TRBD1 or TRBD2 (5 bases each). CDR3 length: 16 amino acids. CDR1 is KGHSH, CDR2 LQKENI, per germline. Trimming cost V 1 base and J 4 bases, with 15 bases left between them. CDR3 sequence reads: CASSPQGTVGSDTQYF. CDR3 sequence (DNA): TGTGCCAGCTCACCACAGGGGACGGTTGGGTCAGATACGCAGTATTTT.

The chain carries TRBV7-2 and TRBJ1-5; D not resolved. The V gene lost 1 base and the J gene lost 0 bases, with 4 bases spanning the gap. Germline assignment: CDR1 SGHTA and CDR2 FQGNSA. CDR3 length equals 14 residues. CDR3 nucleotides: TGTGCCAGCAGCTTAGGGTTTAGCAATCAGCCCCAGCATTTT. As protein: CASSLGFSNQPQHF.

In DNA, the CDR3 is TGTGCCAGCAGCCTCTCGAACAATGAGCAGTTCTTC. It yields the protein CASSLSNNEQFF. The chain joins TRBV11-1 to TRBJ2-1; the D is unclear. The ends were cut back, 5 bases at V and 5 bases at J, with 7 bases in the middle. Germline V gene lookup returns CDR1 SGHAT and CDR2 FQDESV (reference sequence). This CDR3 is built from 12 residues.

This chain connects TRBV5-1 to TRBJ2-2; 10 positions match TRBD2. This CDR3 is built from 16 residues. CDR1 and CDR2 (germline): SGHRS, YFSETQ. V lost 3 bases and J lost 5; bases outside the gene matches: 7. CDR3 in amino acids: CASSYGASGRTGELFF. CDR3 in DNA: TGCGCCAGCAGCTATGGGGCTAGCGGGAGAACCGGGGAGCTGTTTTTT.

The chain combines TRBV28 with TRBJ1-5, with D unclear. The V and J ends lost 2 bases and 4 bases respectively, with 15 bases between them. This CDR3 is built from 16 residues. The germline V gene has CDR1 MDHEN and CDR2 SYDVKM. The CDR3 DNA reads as TGTGCCAGCAGTTTAGACCCTGGGCCAGCTAATCAGCCCCAGCATTTT. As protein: CASSLDPGPANQPQHF.

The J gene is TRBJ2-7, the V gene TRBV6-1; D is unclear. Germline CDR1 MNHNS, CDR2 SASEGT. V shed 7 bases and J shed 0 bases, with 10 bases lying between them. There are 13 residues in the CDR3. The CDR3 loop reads CASKRLSSYEQYF. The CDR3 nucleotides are TGTGCCAGCAAGAGGTTGAGCTCCTACGAGCAGTACTTC.

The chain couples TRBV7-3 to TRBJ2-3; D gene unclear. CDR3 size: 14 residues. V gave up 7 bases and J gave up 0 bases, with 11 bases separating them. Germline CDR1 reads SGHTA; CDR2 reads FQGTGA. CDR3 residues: CASKPRPSTDTQYF. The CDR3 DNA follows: TGTGCCAGCAAGCCCAGACCTAGCACAGATACGCAGTATTTT. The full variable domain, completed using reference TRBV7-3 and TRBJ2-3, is GAGVSQTPSNKVTEKGKYVELRCDPISGHTALYWYRQSLGQGPEFLIYFQGTGAADDSGLPNDRFFAVRPEGSVSTLKIQRTERGDSAVYLCASKPRPSTDTQYFGPGTRLTVL.

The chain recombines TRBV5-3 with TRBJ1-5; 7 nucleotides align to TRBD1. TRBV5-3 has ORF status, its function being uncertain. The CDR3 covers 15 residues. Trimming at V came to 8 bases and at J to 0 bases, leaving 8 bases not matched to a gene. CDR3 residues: CASSPGGSSNQPQHF. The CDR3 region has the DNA TGTGCCAGCAGCCCAGGGGGGAGTAGCAATCAGCCCCAGCATTTT.

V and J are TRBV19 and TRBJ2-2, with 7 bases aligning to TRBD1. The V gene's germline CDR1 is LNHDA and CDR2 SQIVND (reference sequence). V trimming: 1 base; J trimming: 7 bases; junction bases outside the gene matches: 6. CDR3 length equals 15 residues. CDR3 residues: CASSIVTGSGGELFF. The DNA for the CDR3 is TGTGCCAGTAGTATAGTGACAGGGTCGGGCGGGGAGCTGTTTTTT.

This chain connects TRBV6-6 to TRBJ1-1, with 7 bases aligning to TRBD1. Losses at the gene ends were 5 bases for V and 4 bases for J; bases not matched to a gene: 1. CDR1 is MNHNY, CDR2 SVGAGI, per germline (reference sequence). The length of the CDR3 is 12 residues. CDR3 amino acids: CASSGTVTEAFF. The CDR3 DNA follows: TGTGCCAGCAGTGGGACAGTCACTGAAGCTTTCTTT.